This T cell receptor (beta chain) was sequenced for a study of CD8+ T cells in alopecia areata. On the study more broadly: After 6 to 18 months of tofacitinib, follow-up continued 6 months off drug.

The study, taken as a whole, reports: Mice showed TCR sharing more clearly than patients did, possibly owing to HLA.

This clone was observed a handful of times. As yet, its antigen is unknown. The CDR3 extends over 14 amino acids. The V end was cut by 5 bases, the J end by 4 bases, with 11 bases between. Germline CDR1 and CDR2: MDHEN and SYDVKM. Lesional scalp tissue (obtained by punch biopsy) and peripheral blood were collected from alopecia areata patients. Both CD4+ and CD8+ T cells were separated by sorting PBMCs. As the sequencing template, cDNA was produced by extracting RNA and reverse transcribing it. The data were produced by immunoSEQ multiplex PCR, yet TCRdb's version contains in-frame clones alone and is incomplete. The profile shows some 120,000 clones, roughly 58% of them singletons.

The sequence was collected from a human donor with alopecia areata. The J gene is TRBJ2-2, the V gene TRBV28; D unresolved. The sequences come from CD4+ T cells sorted from blood, collected at week 0. CDR3 sequence reads: CASSPLGSTGELFF. The CDR3 nucleotides read TGTGCCAGCAGTCCATTGGGAAGCACCGGGGAGCTGTTTTTT.